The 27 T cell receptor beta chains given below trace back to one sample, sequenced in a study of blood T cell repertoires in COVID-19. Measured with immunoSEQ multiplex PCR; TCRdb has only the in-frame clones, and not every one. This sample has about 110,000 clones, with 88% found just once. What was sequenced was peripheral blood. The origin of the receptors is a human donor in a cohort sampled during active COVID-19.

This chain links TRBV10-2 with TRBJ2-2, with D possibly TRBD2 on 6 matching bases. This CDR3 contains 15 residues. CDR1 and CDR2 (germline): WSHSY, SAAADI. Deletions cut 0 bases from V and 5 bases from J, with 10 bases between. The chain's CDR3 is CASSESGGRTGELFF. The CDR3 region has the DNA TGCGCCAGCAGTGAGTCGGGGGGACGGACCGGGGAGCTGTTTTTT.

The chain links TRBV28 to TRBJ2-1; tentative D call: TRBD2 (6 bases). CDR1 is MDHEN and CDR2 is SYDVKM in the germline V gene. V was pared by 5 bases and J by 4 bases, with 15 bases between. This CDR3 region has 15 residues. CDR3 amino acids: CASSLDPGGYNEQFF. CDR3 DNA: TGTGCCAGCAGTCTAGACCCCGGGGGATACAATGAGCAGTTCTTC.

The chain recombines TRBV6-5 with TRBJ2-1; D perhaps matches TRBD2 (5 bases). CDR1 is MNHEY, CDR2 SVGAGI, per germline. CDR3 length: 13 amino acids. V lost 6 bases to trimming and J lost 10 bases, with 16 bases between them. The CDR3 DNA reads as TGTGCCAGCAGCGATTCAGTCCGGGGAGAGCAGTTCTTC. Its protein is CASSDSVRGEQFF.

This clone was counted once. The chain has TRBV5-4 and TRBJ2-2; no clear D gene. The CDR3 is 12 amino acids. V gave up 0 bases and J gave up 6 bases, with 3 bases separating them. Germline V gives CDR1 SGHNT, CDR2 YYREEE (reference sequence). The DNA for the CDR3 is TGTGCCAGCAGCTTGGCGGCCGGGGAGCTGTTTTTT. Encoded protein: CASSLAAGELFF. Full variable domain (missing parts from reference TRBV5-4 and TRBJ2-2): ETGVTQSPTHLIKTRGQQVTLRCSSQSGHNTVSWYQQALGQGPQFIFQYYREEENGRGNFPPRFSGLQFPNYSSELNVNALELDDSALYLCASSLAAGELFFGEGSRLTVL.

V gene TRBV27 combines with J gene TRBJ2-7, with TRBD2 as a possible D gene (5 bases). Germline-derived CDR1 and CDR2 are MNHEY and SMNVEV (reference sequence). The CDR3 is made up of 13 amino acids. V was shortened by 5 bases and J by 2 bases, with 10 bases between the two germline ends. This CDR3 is CASSRIGTYEQYF. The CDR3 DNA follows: TGTGCCAGCAGTCGAATCGGGACCTACGAGCAGTACTTC.

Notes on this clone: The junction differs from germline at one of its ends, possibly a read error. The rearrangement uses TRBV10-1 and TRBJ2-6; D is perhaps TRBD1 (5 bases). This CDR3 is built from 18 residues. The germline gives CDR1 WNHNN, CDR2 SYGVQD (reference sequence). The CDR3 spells CASSDGLGLSSGANVLTF. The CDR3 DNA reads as TGCGCCAGCAGTGACGGTTTAGGCCTAAGCTCTGGGGCCAACGTCCTGACCTTC.

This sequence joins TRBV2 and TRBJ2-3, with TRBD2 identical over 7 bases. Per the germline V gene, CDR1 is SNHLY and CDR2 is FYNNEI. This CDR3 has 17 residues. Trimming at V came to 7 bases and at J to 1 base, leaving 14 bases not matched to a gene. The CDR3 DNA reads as TGTGCCAGCATAGAGTTCCCGCGGGAGAAGGGCACAGATACGCAGTATTTT. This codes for CASIEFPREKGTDTQYF.

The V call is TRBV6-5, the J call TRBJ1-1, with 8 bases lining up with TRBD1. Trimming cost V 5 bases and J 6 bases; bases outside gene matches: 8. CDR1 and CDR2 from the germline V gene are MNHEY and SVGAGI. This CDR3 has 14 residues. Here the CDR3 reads CASSLTRTGSEAFF. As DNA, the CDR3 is TGTGCCAGCAGTCTGACCCGGACAGGGTCTGAAGCTTTCTTT.

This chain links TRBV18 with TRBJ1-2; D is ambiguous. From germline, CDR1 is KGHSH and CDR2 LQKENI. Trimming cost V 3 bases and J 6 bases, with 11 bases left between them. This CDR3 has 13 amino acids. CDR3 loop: CASSPYDEDGYTF. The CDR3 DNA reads TGTGCCAGCTCACCCTATGATGAGGATGGCTACACCTTC.

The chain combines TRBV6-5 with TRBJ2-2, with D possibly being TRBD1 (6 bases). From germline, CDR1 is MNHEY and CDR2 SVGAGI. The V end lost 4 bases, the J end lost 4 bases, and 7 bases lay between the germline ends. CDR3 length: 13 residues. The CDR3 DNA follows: TGTGCCAGCAGTTTACAGGGCACCGGGGAGCTGTTTTTT. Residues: CASSLQGTGELFF.

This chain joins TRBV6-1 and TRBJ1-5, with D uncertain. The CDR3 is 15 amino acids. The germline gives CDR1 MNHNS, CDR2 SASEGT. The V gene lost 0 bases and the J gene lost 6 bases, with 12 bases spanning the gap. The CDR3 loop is CASSEALRAGQPQHF. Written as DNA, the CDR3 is TGTGCCAGCAGTGAAGCGTTGAGGGCGGGTCAGCCCCAGCATTTT.

CDR3 amino acids: CASSASGGHYGYTF. The CDR3 DNA follows: TGTGCCAGCAGTGCCTCGGGAGGGCACTATGGCTACACCTTC. This chain links TRBV6-4 with TRBJ1-2; D unresolved. The CDR3 totals 14 residues. The germline V gene has CDR1 MRHNA and CDR2 SNTAGT. V was cut by 4 bases and J by 3 bases, with 12 bases left in between.

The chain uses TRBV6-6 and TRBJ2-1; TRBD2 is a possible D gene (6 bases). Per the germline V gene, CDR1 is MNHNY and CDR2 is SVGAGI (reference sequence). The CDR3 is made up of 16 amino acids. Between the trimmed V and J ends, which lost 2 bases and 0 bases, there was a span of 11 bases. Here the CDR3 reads CASSYGTQSSYNEQFF. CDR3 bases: TGTGCCAGCAGTTACGGGACTCAGAGCTCCTACAATGAGCAGTTCTTC.

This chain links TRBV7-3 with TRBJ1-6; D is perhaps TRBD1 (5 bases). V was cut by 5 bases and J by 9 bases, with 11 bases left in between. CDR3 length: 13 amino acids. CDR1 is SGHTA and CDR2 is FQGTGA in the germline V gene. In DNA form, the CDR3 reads TGTGCCAGCAGCCTTACAGGCCCTTCACCCCTCCACTTT. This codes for CASSLTGPSPLHF.

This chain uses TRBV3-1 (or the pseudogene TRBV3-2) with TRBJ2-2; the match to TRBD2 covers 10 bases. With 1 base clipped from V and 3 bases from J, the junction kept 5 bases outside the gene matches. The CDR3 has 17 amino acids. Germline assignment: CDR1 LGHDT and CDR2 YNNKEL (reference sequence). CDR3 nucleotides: TGTGCCAGCAGCCAAGGAGGACTAGCGGTAGACACCGGGGAGCTGTTTTTT. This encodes CASSQGGLAVDTGELFF.

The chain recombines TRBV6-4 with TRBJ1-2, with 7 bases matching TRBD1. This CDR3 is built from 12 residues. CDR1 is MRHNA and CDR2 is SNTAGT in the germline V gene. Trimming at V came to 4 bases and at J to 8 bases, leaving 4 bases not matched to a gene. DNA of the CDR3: TGTGCCAGCAGTGGCCCGGGACAGGGCTACACCTTC. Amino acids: CASSGPGQGYTF.

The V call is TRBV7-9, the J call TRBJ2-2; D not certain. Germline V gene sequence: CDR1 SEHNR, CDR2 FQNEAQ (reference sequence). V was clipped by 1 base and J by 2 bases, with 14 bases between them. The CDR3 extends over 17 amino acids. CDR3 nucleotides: TGTGCCAGCAGCTTAGGATTTTTCCAGATAAACACCGGGGAGCTGTTTTTT. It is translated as CASSLGFFQINTGELFF.

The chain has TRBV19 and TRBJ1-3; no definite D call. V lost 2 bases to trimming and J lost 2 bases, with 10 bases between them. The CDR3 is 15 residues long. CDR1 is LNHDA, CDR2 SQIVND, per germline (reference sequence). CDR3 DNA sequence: TGTGCCAGTAGTATAAGTTTAACGGCTGGAAACACCATATATTTT. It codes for CASSISLTAGNTIYF.

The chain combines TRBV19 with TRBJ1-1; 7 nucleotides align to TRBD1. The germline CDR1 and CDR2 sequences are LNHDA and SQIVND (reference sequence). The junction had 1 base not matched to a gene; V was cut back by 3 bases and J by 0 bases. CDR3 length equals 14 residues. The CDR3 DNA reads TGTGCCAGTAGTATTCAGGGGGTGAACACTGAAGCTTTCTTT. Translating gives CASSIQGVNTEAFF.

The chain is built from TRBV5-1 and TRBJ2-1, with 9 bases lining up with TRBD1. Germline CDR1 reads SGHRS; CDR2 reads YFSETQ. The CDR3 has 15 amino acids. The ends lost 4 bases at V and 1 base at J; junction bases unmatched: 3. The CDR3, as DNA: TGCGCCAGCAGCGCCGGGACAGGGTCCTACAATGAGCAGTTCTTC. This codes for CASSAGTGSYNEQFF. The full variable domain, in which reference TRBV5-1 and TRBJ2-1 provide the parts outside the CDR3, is KAGVTQTPRYLIKTRGQQVTLSCSPISGHRSVSWYQQTPGQGLQFLFEYFSETQRNKGNFPGRFSGRQFSNSRSEMNVSTLELGDSALYLCASSAGTGSYNEQFFGPGTRLTVL.

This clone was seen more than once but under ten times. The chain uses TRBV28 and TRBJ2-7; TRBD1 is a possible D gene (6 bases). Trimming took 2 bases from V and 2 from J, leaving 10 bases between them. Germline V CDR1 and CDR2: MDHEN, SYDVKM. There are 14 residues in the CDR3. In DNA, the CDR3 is TGTGCCAGCAGTTTACGGCAGGGGACCTACGAGCAGTACTTC. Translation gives CASSLRQGTYEQYF.

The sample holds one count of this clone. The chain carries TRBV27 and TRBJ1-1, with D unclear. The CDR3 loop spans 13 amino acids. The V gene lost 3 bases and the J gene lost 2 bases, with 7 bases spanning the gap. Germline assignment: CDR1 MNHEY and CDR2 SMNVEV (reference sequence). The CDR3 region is CASSFAGNTEAFF. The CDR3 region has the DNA TGTGCCAGCAGTTTCGCGGGCAACACTGAAGCTTTCTTT.

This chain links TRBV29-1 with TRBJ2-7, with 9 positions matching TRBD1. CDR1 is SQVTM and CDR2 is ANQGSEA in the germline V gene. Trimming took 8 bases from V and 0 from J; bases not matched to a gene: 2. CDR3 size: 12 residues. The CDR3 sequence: CSWTGDSYEQYF. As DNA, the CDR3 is TGCAGCTGGACAGGGGACTCCTACGAGCAGTACTTC.

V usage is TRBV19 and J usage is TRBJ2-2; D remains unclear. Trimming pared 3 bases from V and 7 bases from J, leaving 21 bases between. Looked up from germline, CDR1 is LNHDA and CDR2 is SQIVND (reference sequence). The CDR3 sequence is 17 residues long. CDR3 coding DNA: TGTGCCAGTAGTATTCCCCGGGTTAGATGGTTCGGCGGGGAGCTGTTTTTT. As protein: CASSIPRVRWFGGELFF.

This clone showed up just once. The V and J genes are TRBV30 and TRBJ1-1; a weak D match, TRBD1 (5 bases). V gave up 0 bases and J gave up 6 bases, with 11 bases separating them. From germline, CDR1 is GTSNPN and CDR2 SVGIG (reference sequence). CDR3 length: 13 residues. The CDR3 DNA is TGTGCCTGGAGTGTACGAGCGGGGGCTGAAGCTTTCTTT. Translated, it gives CAWSVRAGAEAFF.

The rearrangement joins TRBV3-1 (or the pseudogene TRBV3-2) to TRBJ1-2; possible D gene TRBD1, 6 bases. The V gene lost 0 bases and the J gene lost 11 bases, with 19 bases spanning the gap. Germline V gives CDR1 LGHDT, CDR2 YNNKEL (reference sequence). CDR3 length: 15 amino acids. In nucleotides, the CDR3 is TGTGCCAGCAGCCAAGAGCCCCAATTACAGGGAAGGTACACCTTC. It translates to CASSQEPQLQGRYTF.

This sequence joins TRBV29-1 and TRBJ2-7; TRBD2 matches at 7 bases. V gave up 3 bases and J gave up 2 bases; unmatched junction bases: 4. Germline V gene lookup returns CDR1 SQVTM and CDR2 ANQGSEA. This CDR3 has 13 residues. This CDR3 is CSVEGGIPYEQYF. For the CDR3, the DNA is TGCAGCGTTGAGGGAGGGATCCCCTACGAGCAGTACTTC.